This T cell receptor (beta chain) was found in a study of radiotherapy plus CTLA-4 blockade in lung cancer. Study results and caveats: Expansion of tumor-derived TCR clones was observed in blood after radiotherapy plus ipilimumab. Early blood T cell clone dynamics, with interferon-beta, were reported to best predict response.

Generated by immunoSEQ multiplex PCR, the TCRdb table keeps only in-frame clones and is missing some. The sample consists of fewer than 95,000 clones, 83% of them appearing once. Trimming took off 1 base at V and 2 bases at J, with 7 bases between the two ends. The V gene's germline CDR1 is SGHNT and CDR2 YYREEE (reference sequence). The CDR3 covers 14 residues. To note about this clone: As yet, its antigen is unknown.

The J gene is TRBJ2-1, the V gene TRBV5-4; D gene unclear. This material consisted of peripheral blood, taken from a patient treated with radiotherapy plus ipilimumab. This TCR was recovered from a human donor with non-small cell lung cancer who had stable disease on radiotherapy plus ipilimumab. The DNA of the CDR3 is TGTGCCAGCAGCTTGCCGGGCCCCTACAATGAGCAGTTCTTC. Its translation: CASSLPGPYNEQFF.